The sequence of this TCR beta chain was determined in a study of blood T cell repertoires in COVID-19. On the study more broadly: COVID-19 samples from acute and convalescent phases originated in the United States, Italy and Spain. T cells, B-cell-depleted T cells, or PBMCs provided the cDNA or gDNA that served as material.

Trimming cost V 6 bases and J 6 bases; bases outside gene matches: 4. This CDR3 has 14 amino acids. Germline CDR1 SEHNR, CDR2 FQNEAQ (reference sequence). Per the original data handling: The assay estimated nucleated cells by amplifying reference gene primers. Only in-frame clones appear in the TCRdb table, and some are missing; sequencing was by immunoSEQ multiplex PCR. V and J calls and clone size are those listed in that table; D and trimming were worked out from the DNA. The sample carries roughly 340,000 clones, approximately 90% recorded once. Sequenced input: peripheral blood. The chain combines TRBV7-9 with TRBJ2-3, with 12 nucleotides matching TRBD2. This TCR came from a young woman who had recovered from COVID-19. CDR3 protein: CASSAGTSGDTQYF. CDR3 in DNA: TGTGCCAGCAGTGCCGGGACTAGCGGGGATACGCAGTATTTT.